One and the same sample provided the 13 T cell receptor beta chains below, sequenced in a study of cytomegalovirus exposure and HLA in healthy donors. PCR primers comprised 60 Vbeta and 13 Jbeta primers. TCRdb's table, derived via immunoSEQ multiplex PCR, lists solely in-frame clones and lacks some. The profile shows about 200,000 clones, about 79% of them singletons. Sequenced input: PBMCs. The receptor set was obtained from a male donor in good health and CMV-seronegative.

The rearrangement joins TRBV5-1 to TRBJ2-1; maybe TRBD2 (6 bases). The CDR3 totals 16 residues. The V end was cut by 6 bases, the J end by 0 bases, with 16 bases between. CDR1 is SGHRS and CDR2 is YFSETQ in the germline V gene. In DNA form, the CDR3 reads TGCGCCAGCACCCGGACCGGGGGTTTCTCCTACAATGAGCAGTTCTTC. This codes for CASTRTGGFSYNEQFF.

The rearrangement uses TRBV28 and TRBJ1-3; TRBD1 agrees at 7 bases. The CDR3 is 15 amino acids. The trim removed 2 bases at V and 4 bases at J, leaving 5 bases unmatched. Germline V gene sequence: CDR1 MDHEN, CDR2 SYDVKM. CDR3 protein: CASSLTTGLGNTIYF. CDR3 in DNA: TGTGCCAGCAGTTTAACGACAGGGTTAGGAAACACCATATATTTT.

The chain is built from TRBV9 and TRBJ1-2, with a tentative D call TRBD1 (5 bases). This CDR3 has 16 amino acids. V shed 3 bases and J shed 2 bases, with 17 bases lying between them. CDR1 is SGDLS and CDR2 is YYNGEE in the germline V gene. The CDR3 here is CASSASGGALNYGYTF. In DNA form, the CDR3 reads TGTGCCAGCAGCGCCAGCGGGGGAGCGCTGAACTATGGCTACACCTTC.

J is TRBJ2-1 and V is TRBV9; maybe TRBD2 (6 bases). V was clipped by 4 bases and J by 4 bases, with 27 bases between them. The CDR3 length is 19 residues. Per the germline V gene, CDR1 is SGDLS and CDR2 is YYNGEE. The CDR3 coding sequence is TGTGCCAGCAGCCCTACCGTACGTCCGCGGGGCCTTTATTACAATGAGCAGTTCTTC. It yields the protein CASSPTVRPRGLYYNEQFF.

The J gene is TRBJ2-3, the V gene TRBV19; D is ambiguous. The germline V gene encodes CDR1 LNHDA and CDR2 SQIVND (reference sequence). The CDR3 contains 16 residues. V was shortened by 5 bases and J by 0 bases, with 15 bases between the two germline ends. In DNA, the CDR3 is TGTGCCAGTAGTCCTCTGAGAACCCGTAGCACAGATACGCAGTATTTT. It yields the protein CASSPLRTRSTDTQYF.

V gene TRBV9 combines with J gene TRBJ1-6; D gene unclear. There are 14 residues in the CDR3. In germline, CDR1 is SGDLS, CDR2 YYNGEE. Between the trimmed V and J ends, which lost 3 bases and 7 bases, there was a span of 11 bases. CDR3 in amino acids: CASSDGRFNSPLHF. The DNA for the CDR3 is TGTGCCAGCAGCGACGGGAGATTCAATTCACCCCTCCACTTT.

V gene TRBV4-3 combines with J gene TRBJ2-3; TRBD2 aligns across 10 bases. Looked up from germline, CDR1 is LGHNA and CDR2 is YSLEER. The CDR3 length is 19 residues. V trimming: 4 bases; J trimming: 1 base; junction bases outside the gene matches: 14. CDR3 in amino acids: CASSRDLAGAAPGTDTQYF. The DNA of the CDR3 is TGCGCCAGCAGCCGGGATCTAGCGGGAGCCGCCCCCGGCACAGATACGCAGTATTTT.

This clone showed up just a few times. The rearrangement links TRBV4-1 to TRBJ1-1; 7 bases match TRBD1. The germline CDR1 and CDR2 sequences are MGHRA and YSYEKL. This CDR3 is built from 15 residues. The ends lost 0 bases at V and 1 base at J; junction bases unmatched: 2. As DNA, the CDR3 is TGCGCCAGCAGCCAAGAGACAGGGTGGAACACTGAAGCTTTCTTT. This codes for CASSQETGWNTEAFF.

DNA of the CDR3: TGTGCCACCAGCAGGGACCCAGGGACTAATAATGAAAAACTGTTTTTT. Translating gives CATSRDPGTNNEKLFF. The chain combines TRBV15 with TRBJ1-4; D might be TRBD1 (5 bases). Germline V gives CDR1 LNHNV, CDR2 YYDKDF (reference sequence). The CDR3 runs 16 residues. The V end lost 3 bases, the J end lost 4 bases, and 15 bases lay between the germline ends.

The chain has TRBV20-1 and TRBJ2-7; TRBD1 agrees at 7 bases. The CDR3 has 11 residues. Germline assignment: CDR1 DFQATT and CDR2 SNEGSKA (reference sequence). V was pared by 5 bases and J by 6 bases, with 4 bases of the junction left unmatched. DNA for the CDR3: TGCAGTGCTCAAACAGGGGTCGAGCAGTACTTC. Translated: CSAQTGVEQYF.

The chain has TRBV19 and TRBJ1-1; D possibly corresponds to TRBD1 (5 bases). CDR3 length equals 13 residues. The V end lost 7 bases, the J end lost 2 bases, and 11 bases lay between the germline ends. Germline V gene data show CDR1 as LNHDA and CDR2 as SQIVND (reference sequence). The CDR3 bases are TGTGCCAGTAACGGGAGGGGAAACACTGAAGCTTTCTTT. Its translation: CASNGRGNTEAFF.

The rearrangement links TRBV19 to TRBJ1-5, with TRBD1 identical over 9 bases. The length of the CDR3 is 16 residues. With V trimmed by 5 bases and J by 1 base, 6 bases remained unmatched. The V gene's germline CDR1 is LNHDA and CDR2 SQIVND (reference sequence). The CDR3 sequence is CASSPTGGGSNQPQHF. For the CDR3, the DNA is TGTGCCAGTAGTCCGACAGGGGGGGGAAGCAATCAGCCCCAGCATTTT.

V and J are TRBV4-3 and TRBJ1-2; tentative D call: TRBD1 (6 bases). V was pared by 3 bases and J by 8 bases, with 10 bases between. The CDR3 runs 12 residues. Germline V CDR1 and CDR2: LGHNA, YSLEER. This chain's CDR3 is CASSQGASGYTF. The CDR3 DNA follows: TGCGCCAGCAGCCAGGGGGCCTCGGGCTACACCTTC.